This entry features one T cell receptor (beta chain) sequence. This clonotype was counted a few times. Its antigen is unknown. It has no much larger one-base neighbor in the sample; base qualities were not kept. The treatment or condition label here, explained by the study, means: in vitro stimulation with specific CMV peptide epitopes to enrich CMV-specific T cells. This record comes from a study of T cell repertoires in cytomegalovirus infection (dated by TCRdb to between 2018 and 2021). Concerning the study at large: Recently identified HLA-C-restricted CMV epitopes, whose presentation resists viral immunomodulation, were targeted by peptide stimulations together with well-studied HLA-B-restricted epitopes. Because public TCR beta signatures pointed to carriage of CMV infection together with the matching HLA type, the HLA type of each donor mattered for the analysis. Beyond this particular receptor, the publication reports: In both this cohort and an independent cohort of some 350 donors, the cumulative frequency of public TCR beta family members distinguished carriers of CMV infection plus the relevant HLA type. The ex vivo response was dominated by HLA-C-restricted CMV-specific TCR beta clonotypes, which also provided the single most frequent clonotype in two of eight donors.

The instrument was an Illumina HiSeq 1500. Through fastp at Q25 and MiXCR, TCRdb rebuilt clones from the public reads, retaining in-frame beta chains. Each record represents a unique CDR3 protein, reported with the most common genes and DNA among its rows. The sample table contains roughly 920,000 distinct CDR3 sequences; only one count was recorded for approximately 31% of them. Over 10% of the sample rests with the top ten. CDR1 and CDR2 are read off the germline V gene as KGHDR and SFDVKD. The junction shows trimming of 0 bases on V and 2 bases on J, plus 13 bases between the germline ends. From cysteine to phenylalanine, the CDR3 is 17 amino acids long. Only the CDR3 DNA is retained, 51 bases long and in frame from the first base.

Sample: cultured CD8+ T cells from PBMCs, taken from culture after CMV antigen stimulation. Here the chain combines TRBV24-1 and TRBJ2-1; the D gene cannot be named for sure. The TCR comes from a human donor in good health (CMV status not recorded). Some clones in this sample may be carry-over from other donors' samples. The DNA sequence reads TGTGCCACCAGTGATTTGGGAACTGCGCGACCCTACAATGAGCAGTTCTTC. It is translated as CATSDLGTARPYNEQFF.